These T cell receptor beta chains were read from a single sample in a study of cytomegalovirus exposure and HLA in healthy donors. Profiling relied on immunoSEQ multiplex PCR, and the TCRdb table lists in-frame clones only, not all of them. Among some 260,000 clones listed, 80% to 95% were seen once. The sample was PBMCs. The origin of the receptors is a woman aged 25 to 45 in good health and CMV-seronegative. CDR3s include the opening cysteine and the closing phenylalanine or tryptophan. Each record gives: D gene, J gene, V gene, clone size, CDR3 DNA, CDR3 protein. The D gene is left open where the match is weak. Rows give clone size only sometimes, using once, few, many, or a class for an expanded clone.

d_call: TRBD1
j_call: TRBJ1-2
v_call: TRBV29-1
clone_size: .
cdr3_nt: TGCAGCGTTGAAGATGAGGACAGGGCTAACTATGGCTACACCTTC
cdr3_aa: CSVEDEDRANYGYTF

d_call: .
j_call: TRBJ2-1
v_call: TRBV27
clone_size: .
cdr3_nt: TGTGCCAGCAGTTTATCTTCCGGCGAGGTCTACAATGAGCAGTTCTTC
cdr3_aa: CASSLSSGEVYNEQFF

d_call: .
j_call: TRBJ2-3
v_call: TRBV27
clone_size: once
cdr3_nt: TGTGCCAGCAGTTTATCCTCAGCGGAAGATACGCAGTATTTT
cdr3_aa: CASSLSSAEDTQYF

d_call: .
j_call: TRBJ1-1
v_call: TRBV6-5
clone_size: .
cdr3_nt: TGTGCCAGCAGTCACAACACTGAAGCTTTCTTT
cdr3_aa: CASSHNTEAFF

d_call: .
j_call: TRBJ2-2
v_call: TRBV29-1
clone_size: .
cdr3_nt: TGCAGCGCTAAGCGGACGAACACCGGGGAGCTGTTTTTT
cdr3_aa: CSAKRTNTGELFF

d_call: .
j_call: TRBJ2-7
v_call: TRBV7-2
clone_size: .
cdr3_nt: TGTGCCAGCAGCTCGCGGTGGGGCACCTACGAGCAGTACTTC
cdr3_aa: CASSSRWGTYEQYF

d_call: .
j_call: TRBJ2-7
v_call: TRBV27
clone_size: .
cdr3_nt: TGTGCCACCAGTTGGGCCGGGACCCCAAAGACCTACGAGCAGTACTTC
cdr3_aa: CATSWAGTPKTYEQYF

d_call: .
j_call: TRBJ2-1
v_call: TRBV5-1
clone_size: .
cdr3_nt: TGCGCCAGCAGCTTGTTGCAGGGGGGAGACAATGAGCAGTTCTTC
cdr3_aa: CASSLLQGGDNEQFF

d_call: TRBD1
j_call: TRBJ2-7
v_call: TRBV18
clone_size: few
cdr3_nt: TGTGCCAGCTCACGGGGGACAGGGGGCGACGAGCAGTACTTC
cdr3_aa: CASSRGTGGDEQYF

d_call: .
j_call: TRBJ1-2
v_call: TRBV4-2
clone_size: .
cdr3_nt: TGTGCCAGCAGCCAAGATCTCAGGGATGGCTACACCTTC
cdr3_aa: CASSQDLRDGYTF

d_call: .
j_call: TRBJ2-5
v_call: TRBV2
clone_size: .
cdr3_nt: TGTGCCAGCAGTTACGCGTTGTCGCAGACCCAGTACTTC
cdr3_aa: CASSYALSQTQYF

d_call: .
j_call: TRBJ2-2
v_call: TRBV28
clone_size: once
cdr3_nt: TGTGCCAGCAGAGTTCTCGGCAACACCGGGGAGCTGTTTTTT
cdr3_aa: CASRVLGNTGELFF

d_call: TRBD2
j_call: TRBJ2-7
v_call: TRBV2
clone_size: .
cdr3_nt: TGTGCCAGCAGTGTCGGGAGGAGCAACGAGCAGTACTTC
cdr3_aa: CASSVGRSNEQYF

d_call: .
j_call: TRBJ1-2
v_call: TRBV18
clone_size: .
cdr3_nt: TGTGCCAGCTCCCCAGACAGAACAGGATATGGCTACACCTTC
cdr3_aa: CASSPDRTGYGYTF

d_call: TRBD1
j_call: TRBJ1-2
v_call: TRBV30
clone_size: .
cdr3_nt: TGTGCCTGGGACAGGGAAGATAGGAACTATGGCTACACCTTC
cdr3_aa: CAWDREDRNYGYTF

d_call: .
j_call: TRBJ1-5
v_call: TRBV7-2
clone_size: .
cdr3_nt: TGTGCCAGCAGCTTAGGAGCGCTCGTGAGCAATCAGCCCCAGCATTTT
cdr3_aa: CASSLGALVSNQPQHF

d_call: .
j_call: TRBJ2-7
v_call: TRBV6-5
clone_size: .
cdr3_nt: TGTGCCAGCAGAAGGACTCGAAACTACGAGCAGTACTTC
cdr3_aa: CASRRTRNYEQYF

d_call: .
j_call: TRBJ2-7
v_call: TRBV19
clone_size: .
cdr3_nt: TGTGCCAGTAGTCCGGGACGCTCATACGAGCAGTACTTC
cdr3_aa: CASSPGRSYEQYF

d_call: .
j_call: TRBJ2-4
v_call: TRBV5-6
clone_size: .
cdr3_nt: TGTGCCAGCAGCTCGGGACCGGGAAAAAACATTCAGTACTTC
cdr3_aa: CASSSGPGKNIQYF

d_call: TRBD1
j_call: TRBJ2-5
v_call: TRBV5-6
clone_size: .
cdr3_nt: TGTGCCAGCAGCACCCGGACAGGATACGAGGACCAAGAGACCCAGTACTTC
cdr3_aa: CASSTRTGYEDQETQYF

d_call: TRBD2
j_call: TRBJ2-7
v_call: TRBV7-9
clone_size: .
cdr3_nt: TGTGCCAGCAGCTCGGTAGCGGGAGGGCTGGGCGAGCAGTACTTC
cdr3_aa: CASSSVAGGLGEQYF

d_call: .
j_call: TRBJ2-3
v_call: TRBV28
clone_size: .
cdr3_nt: TGTGCCAGCAGTTTAGTTTTTGATACGCAGTATTTT
cdr3_aa: CASSLVFDTQYF

d_call: TRBD2
j_call: TRBJ2-7
v_call: TRBV29-1
clone_size: .
cdr3_nt: TGCAGCTTTGTGGGGACTAGTCCCTACGAGCAGTACTTC
cdr3_aa: CSFVGTSPYEQYF

d_call: .
j_call: TRBJ1-5
v_call: TRBV5-6
clone_size: .
cdr3_nt: TGTGCCAGCAGCTTGAAGGCGGTCGGGCCCCAGCATTTT
cdr3_aa: CASSLKAVGPQHF

d_call: TRBD1
j_call: TRBJ1-2
v_call: TRBV27
clone_size: .
cdr3_nt: TGTGCCAGCAGTCCCCTCCTCGGGGGGACAGGGCTCAACTATGGCTACACCTTC
cdr3_aa: CASSPLLGGTGLNYGYTF

d_call: .
j_call: TRBJ1-2
v_call: TRBV13
clone_size: .
cdr3_nt: TGTGCCAGCAGCTTAGGACGGGCAGGAACTAACTATGGCTACACCTTC
cdr3_aa: CASSLGRAGTNYGYTF

d_call: .
j_call: TRBJ2-1
v_call: TRBV28
clone_size: .
cdr3_nt: TGTGCCAGCAGTCCACCCGGGACCCCGAGGGGCAATGAGCAGTTCTTC
cdr3_aa: CASSPPGTPRGNEQFF

d_call: TRBD2
j_call: TRBJ2-2
v_call: TRBV9
clone_size: .
cdr3_nt: TGTGCCAGCAGCGTTCTAGCGGGAGCCGGCACCGGGGAGCTGTTTTTT
cdr3_aa: CASSVLAGAGTGELFF

d_call: .
j_call: TRBJ1-5
v_call: TRBV2
clone_size: .
cdr3_nt: TGTGCCAGCGGGAGACAGTATCAGCCCCAGCATTTT
cdr3_aa: CASGRQYQPQHF

d_call: TRBD1
j_call: TRBJ2-7
v_call: TRBV28
clone_size: .
cdr3_nt: TGTGCCAGCAAGCCCGGGACAGGGGGATACGAGCAGTACTTC
cdr3_aa: CASKPGTGGYEQYF

d_call: TRBD2
j_call: TRBJ2-1
v_call: TRBV18
clone_size: .
cdr3_nt: TGTGCCAGCTCACCGATGGCGGGAGGTAGCTACAATGAGCAGTTCTTC
cdr3_aa: CASSPMAGGSYNEQFF

d_call: TRBD1
j_call: TRBJ2-7
v_call: TRBV18
clone_size: .
cdr3_nt: TGTGCCAGCTCACCAGGGACAGGGCGCGAGCAGTACTTC
cdr3_aa: CASSPGTGREQYF

d_call: .
j_call: TRBJ2-2
v_call: TRBV14
clone_size: few
cdr3_nt: TGTGCCAGCAGCCAAGTTGGGTTCGCGAACACCGGGGAGCTGTTTTTT
cdr3_aa: CASSQVGFANTGELFF